The sequence of this T cell receptor beta chain was determined in a study of shared clonotypes between healthy human individuals. On the study more broadly: Every donor yielded three CD4 naive, three CD4 memory, two CD8 naive and one CD8 memory plate. Study-wide results and caveats: Naive subsets generally had larger estimated richness than memory subsets.

In the case of this clone: Its matching antigen is unknown.

Authors' methods: Junction-only sequences produced by ImmunoSEQ had no quality scores, so filtering differed. Here immunoSEQ multiplex PCR was the method, and the copy in TCRdb shows in-frame clones only, minus some. The V and J calls and clone size come from that table; D and trimming were worked out from the DNA. The sample contains 2 million to 3 million clones, 80% to 95% of which appear only once. The receptor comes from a man aged 18 to 29 in good health. Some clones in this sample may be carry-over from other donors' samples. The sequencing input was naive CD4+ T cells from PBMCs. Subset denoted: CD45RA+ positively selected.

In nucleotides, the CDR3 is TGTGCCAGCAGTGACAGACAGGGGGGTGGAAACACCATATATTTT. It specifies CASSDRQGGGNTIYF. The chain links TRBV6-1 to TRBJ1-3, with 9 bases that match TRBD1. This CDR3 has 15 residues. J was trimmed by 3 bases and V by 3 bases; bases with no gene match: 3. CDR1 is MNHNS and CDR2 is SASEGT in the germline V gene.